The rows below give T cell receptor beta chains drawn from one sample of a study of OX40 agonist ivuxolimab in advanced cancers. Only in-frame clones appear in the TCRdb table, and some are missing; sequencing was by immunoSEQ multiplex PCR. The sample gives about 98,000 clones, roughly 89% of which show up once; over 0.4% is in the top ten. The starting material was CD4+ or CD8+ T cells sorted from blood, obtained in a trial of the OX40 agonist ivuxolimab. These receptors originate from an adult with an advanced solid tumor such as melanoma, head and neck, liver or kidney cancer. Each CDR3 is given with its conserved first and last residue. The D gene is left open where the match is weak. Not all rows give a size; the values are once, few, many and, for expanded clones, a class.

TGTGCCAGCAGCGACACCGGGGCCTATGAAGCTTTCTTT	CASSDTGAYEAFF	-	TRBV6-1	13	-	TRBJ1-1
TGCGCCAGCAGCCAACTATCCAGCGGATCTGGAAACACCATATATTTT	CASSQLSSGSGNTIYF	-	TRBV4-1	16	-	TRBJ1-3
TGTGCCAGCAGCCCTGGGGACAGAATGAACACTGAAGCTTTCTTT	CASSPGDRMNTEAFF	once	TRBV5-6	15	TRBD1	TRBJ1-1
TGCGCCAGCAGCTTGTTATCGGGGGGGCCGAGCAATGAGCAGTTCTTC	CASSLLSGGPSNEQFF	-	TRBV5-1	16	TRBD2	TRBJ2-1
TGCGCCAGCACGGTTGCGGGACAGGGGTTTGGGGGTACGCAGTATTTT	CASTVAGQGFGGTQYF	-	TRBV5-1	16	TRBD1	TRBJ2-3
TGCAGTCCGGCGGACTATGGCTACACCTTC	CSPADYGYTF	-	TRBV20-1	10	-	TRBJ1-2
TGTGCCAGCAGCTCGCAAGACGGCCCCTACGAGCAGTACTTC	CASSSQDGPYEQYF	-	TRBV5-4	14	-	TRBJ2-7
TGCGCCAGCAGCTTGTCCGGGAGGGAAGCTTTCTTT	CASSLSGREAFF	-	TRBV5-1	12	-	TRBJ1-1
TGTGCCAGCAGTGAAGAGGCAGGTTCTTACGAGCAGTACTTC	CASSEEAGSYEQYF	-	TRBV6-1	14	-	TRBJ2-7
TGTGCCAGCAGCCAAGATTACGGGCGCCACGAGCAGTACTTC	CASSQDYGRHEQYF	once	TRBV4-2	14	-	TRBJ2-7
TGTGCCAGCAGCTACGGACAGGGGACGAACTATGGCTACACCTTC	CASSYGQGTNYGYTF	-	TRBV7-8	15	TRBD1	TRBJ1-2
TGTGCCATCAGTGTGCCGGAGAGCTCCTACGAGCAGTACTTC	CAISVPESSYEQYF	-	TRBV10-3	14	-	TRBJ2-7
TGTGCCAGCAGCTTACGCGGGGGACAGAATCAGCCCCAGCATTTT	CASSLRGGQNQPQHF	-	TRBV7-9	15	TRBD1	TRBJ1-5
TGTGCCAGCAGCTTGGCTACGGGACAGGAAGGTTTTTGGGATCAGCCCCAGCATTTT	CASSLATGQEGFWDQPQHF	few	TRBV5-6	19	TRBD1	TRBJ1-5
TGTGCCAGCAGCTTAGTGGCAGGGAAGGATGAGCAGTTCTTC	CASSLVAGKDEQFF	-	TRBV11-2	14	-	TRBJ2-1
TGCGCCAGCAGCCAAGGACCCCTGGACTACGAGCAGTACTTC	CASSQGPLDYEQYF	-	TRBV4-1	14	-	TRBJ2-7
TGTGCCAGCAGTGAAAACGGCGGTACAAAGAGAACTGAAGCTTTCTTT	CASSENGGTKRTEAFF	-	TRBV6-1	16	-	TRBJ1-1
TGTGCCAGCAGTCCCGGACAGGATGCAGATACGCAGTATTTT	CASSPGQDADTQYF	-	TRBV2	14	TRBD1	TRBJ2-3
TGTGCCATCAGGGCCGTGACAGGGAGCTCCTATAATTCACCCCTCCACTTT	CAIRAVTGSSYNSPLHF	-	TRBV10-3	17	TRBD1	TRBJ1-6
TGTGCCAGCAGATACCGGGACTCAGGGTTCTACGAGCAGTACTTC	CASRYRDSGFYEQYF	-	TRBV6-5	15	-	TRBJ2-7
TGTGCCAGCACACTAGTGGGGGGGCCCTATGAGCAGTTCTTC	CASTLVGGPYEQFF	once	TRBV2	14	-	TRBJ2-1
TGCGCCAGCAGCTATACAGGGGCGAACACTGAAGCTTTCTTT	CASSYTGANTEAFF	-	TRBV5-1	14	TRBD1	TRBJ1-1
TGTGCCAGCAGCCAAGCAGGGACAAATAACTATGGCTACACCTTC	CASSQAGTNNYGYTF	-	TRBV4-2	15	-	TRBJ1-2
TGCGCCAGCAGCTTGGTTGTAGGGCCCTACGAGCAGTACTTC	CASSLVVGPYEQYF	-	TRBV5-1	14	-	TRBJ2-7
TGTGCCAGCAGCCCAGGACTGCAAGAGACCCAGTACTTC	CASSPGLQETQYF	-	TRBV11-1	13	-	TRBJ2-5
TGTGCCAGCAGCTTGGTCGGCCCAGGCACTGAAGCTTTCTTT	CASSLVGPGTEAFF	-	TRBV5-6	14	-	TRBJ1-1
TGTGCCAGCAGCAGTACAGGGTTGGGAAACACCATATATTTT	CASSSTGLGNTIYF	-	TRBV5-4	14	-	TRBJ1-3
TGCGCCAGCAGCCAAGTACGACTAGTCATTGCCGGGGAGCTGTTTTTT	CASSQVRLVIAGELFF	-	TRBV4-1	16	-	TRBJ2-2
TGCGCCAGCAGCATTGGACAGTTGAACACCGGGGAGCTGTTTTTT	CASSIGQLNTGELFF	-	TRBV5-1	15	-	TRBJ2-2
TGTGCCAGCAGCTTCGGGGATACGCAGTATTTT	CASSFGDTQYF	-	TRBV5-6	11	-	TRBJ2-3
TGTGCCAGCAGCTTAGTGGCAGGGGTTAGATCCCAGCATTTT	CASSLVAGVRSQHF	-	TRBV7-3	14	-	TRBJ1-5
TGTGCCAGTAGTTCGGCCCCGGGCAATCAGTACTTC	CASSSAPGNQYF	once	TRBV19	12	-	TRBJ2-4
TGCAGCGTTGGCGGGGGGGCCCTGGAGACCCAGTACTTC	CSVGGGALETQYF	-	TRBV29-1	13	TRBD2	TRBJ2-5
TGTGCCAGCAGTGGTCTAAACTACGAGCAGTACTTC	CASSGLNYEQYF	-	TRBV6-5	12	-	TRBJ2-7
TGTGCCAGCAGCTTAGAAAACATTCAGTACTTC	CASSLENIQYF	-	TRBV7-2	11	-	TRBJ2-4
TGCGCCAGCAGCCAACTGGGGGGGCGGCGCACTGAAGCTTTCTTT	CASSQLGGRRTEAFF	-	TRBV4-1	15	-	TRBJ1-1
TGTGCCACCAGCCCCCCTAGCGGGGGGGCCGGGGAGCAGTTCTTC	CATSPPSGGAGEQFF	-	TRBV15	15	TRBD2	TRBJ2-1
TGTGCCAGCAGCTTAGGGGGGGACACTGAAGCTTTCTTT	CASSLGGDTEAFF	-	TRBV5-5	13	-	TRBJ1-1
TGTGCCAGCAGCGCCCTGACACAGGTCTATGGCTACACCTTC	CASSALTQVYGYTF	-	TRBV5-6	14	-	TRBJ1-2
TGTGCTAGTGGCAGGAAGGGGGGCTGGCAAGAGACCCAGTACTTC	CASGRKGGWQETQYF	-	TRBV12-5	15	-	TRBJ2-5
TGTGCCAGCAGCCGTACCGGGAGAGGAAATACCATATATTTT	CASSRTGRGNTIYF	-	TRBV4-2	14	-	TRBJ1-3
TGTGCCAGCAGGGGACTGGGGAACTATGGCTACACCTTC	CASRGLGNYGYTF	-	TRBV6-4	13	-	TRBJ1-2
TGCGCCAGCAGCTTGGGTAGCAGGAGCCAAGAGACCCAGTACTTC	CASSLGSRSQETQYF	-	TRBV5-1	15	-	TRBJ2-5
TGTGCCAGCAGTTTTAACAGGGTATCCTATGGCTACACCTTC	CASSFNRVSYGYTF	-	TRBV11-2	14	-	TRBJ1-2
TGTGCCAGCAGCTTAGTTGGGGGCCGAGAGCAGTTCTTC	CASSLVGGREQFF	-	TRBV7-9	13	-	TRBJ2-1
TGTGCCAGCAGGGACAGTTCCATGAACACTGAAGCTTTCTTT	CASRDSSMNTEAFF	-	TRBV6-4	14	-	TRBJ1-1
TGCAGCGTTGAGGGGACACCTACTACGGGTGAAAATGAGCAGTTCTTC	CSVEGTPTTGENEQFF	-	TRBV29-1	16	-	TRBJ2-1
TGTGCCAGCAGTTATAGTGGGGGCACAGATACGCAGTATTTT	CASSYSGGTDTQYF	-	TRBV5-6	14	-	TRBJ2-3
TGCGCCAGCAGCTACACCGGGACTCGGGACGAGCAGTACTTC	CASSYTGTRDEQYF	-	TRBV5-1	14	-	TRBJ2-7
TGTGCCAGCAGCGCGCGACAGGGGAATGTCAATGAGCAGTTCTTC	CASSARQGNVNEQFF	-	TRBV11-3	15	TRBD1	TRBJ2-1
TGTGCCAGTAGGACAGCATATAGCAATCAGCCCCAGCATTTT	CASRTAYSNQPQHF	-	TRBV19	14	-	TRBJ1-5
TGCGCCAGCAGCGCGGTTGGGGGGAGCACAGATACGCAGTATTTT	CASSAVGGSTDTQYF	-	TRBV5-1	15	-	TRBJ2-3
TGTGCCAGCAGCCCGGACAGGTACTACAATGAGCAGTTCTTC	CASSPDRYYNEQFF	-	TRBV7-3	14	TRBD1	TRBJ2-1
TGCGCCAGCAGCCAAGCTCCAGGGTTGGACTATGGCCACACCTTC	CASSQAPGLDYGHTF	-	TRBV4-1	15	-	TRBJ1-2
TGTGCCAGCAGTTTATCGGCGGGCCCTAACAATGAGCAGTTCTTC	CASSLSAGPNNEQFF	-	TRBV27	15	-	TRBJ2-1
TGCGCCAGCAGCCCTCTCCGGGACAGGGTGCAGCCCCAGCATTTT	CASSPLRDRVQPQHF	-	TRBV10-2	15	TRBD1	TRBJ1-5
TGTGCCAGCAGCCCCCTGGTACCAACCTCCTATGGCTACACCTTC	CASSPLVPTSYGYTF	-	TRBV7-9	15	-	TRBJ1-2
TGTGCCAGCAGTTACTCGAACCAAATTGAAAAACTGTTTTTT	CASSYSNQIEKLFF	-	TRBV6-6	14	-	TRBJ1-4
TGTGCCAGCAGTTCAGCCCGTGGGTATTTCTACGAGCAGTACTTC	CASSSARGYFYEQYF	-	TRBV27	15	-	TRBJ2-7
TGCGCCAGCAGCTTTACCGGGACATTGAACACTGAAGCTTTCTTT	CASSFTGTLNTEAFF	-	TRBV5-1	15	-	TRBJ1-1